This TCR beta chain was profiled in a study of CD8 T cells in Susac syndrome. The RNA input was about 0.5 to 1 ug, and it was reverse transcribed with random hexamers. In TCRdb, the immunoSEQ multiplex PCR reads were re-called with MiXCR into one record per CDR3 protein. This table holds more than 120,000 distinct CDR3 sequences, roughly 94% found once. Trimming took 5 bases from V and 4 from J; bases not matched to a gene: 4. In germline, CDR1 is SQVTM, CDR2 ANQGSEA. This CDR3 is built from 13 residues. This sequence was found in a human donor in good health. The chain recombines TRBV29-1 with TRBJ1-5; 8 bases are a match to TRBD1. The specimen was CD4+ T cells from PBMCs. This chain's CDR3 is CSVPGQGNQPQHF. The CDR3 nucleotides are TGCAGCGTTCCCGGACAGGGAAATCAGCCCCAGCATTTT. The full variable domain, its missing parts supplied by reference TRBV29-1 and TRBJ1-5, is SAVISQKPSRDICQRGTSLTIQCQVDSQVTMMFWYRQQPGQSLTLIATANQGSEATYESGFVIDKFPISRPNLTFSTLTVSNMSPEDSSIYLCSVPGQGNQPQHFGDGTRLSIL.